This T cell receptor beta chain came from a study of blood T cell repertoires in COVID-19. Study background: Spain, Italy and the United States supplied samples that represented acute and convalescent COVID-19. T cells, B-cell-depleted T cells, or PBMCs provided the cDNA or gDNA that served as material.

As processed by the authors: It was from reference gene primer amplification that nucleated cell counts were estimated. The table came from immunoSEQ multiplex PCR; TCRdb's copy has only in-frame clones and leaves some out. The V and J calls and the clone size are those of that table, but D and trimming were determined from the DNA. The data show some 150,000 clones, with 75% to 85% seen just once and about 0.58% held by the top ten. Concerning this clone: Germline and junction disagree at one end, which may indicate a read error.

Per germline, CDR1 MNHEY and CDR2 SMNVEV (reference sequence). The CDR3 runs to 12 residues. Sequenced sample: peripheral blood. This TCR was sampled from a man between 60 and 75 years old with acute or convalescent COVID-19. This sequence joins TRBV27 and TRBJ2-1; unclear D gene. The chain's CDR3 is CASFDSNNEQFF. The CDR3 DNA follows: TGTGCCAGCTTCGACTCCAACAATGAGCAGTTCTTC.